These 30 T cell receptor beta chains originate from one sample sequenced in a study of identical twins. TCRdb re-analysed the 5' RACE reads in MiXCR, keeping a single row per CDR3 protein. Among hundreds of thousands of distinct CDR3 sequences, around a sixth were seen once, and the ten largest hold around 13%. This same sample was also part of a study on T cells expressing NK-cell markers.

The specimen sequenced was PBMCs. The receptor set was obtained from a woman younger than 35 in good health.

V gene TRBV5-1 combines with J gene TRBJ2-1; TRBD2 is a possible D gene (7 bases). The CDR3 has 14 amino acids. The V gene lost 5 bases and the J gene lost 7 bases, with 16 bases spanning the gap. In germline, CDR1 is SGHRS, CDR2 YFSETQ. CDR3 loop: CASRGGEGQNEQFF. The CDR3 DNA follows: TGCGCCAGCAGAGGGGGGGAGGGCCAAAATGAGCAGTTCTTC.

This rearrangement joins TRBV20-1 to TRBJ2-3; TRBD2 matches at 9 bases. The CDR3 is 14 amino acids. The germline CDR1 and CDR2 sequences are DFQATT and SNEGSKA (reference sequence). The V gene end was trimmed by 6 bases and the J gene end by 1 base; junction bases not matched to a gene: 5. CDR3: CSAVAGVGTDTQYF. The DNA of the CDR3 is TGCAGTGCGGTAGCGGGAGTGGGCACAGATACGCAGTATTTT.

The J gene is TRBJ2-1, the V gene TRBV7-9; D is unclear. The length of the CDR3 is 14 residues. The ends were cut back, 3 bases at V and 16 bases at J, with 22 bases in the middle. Germline V gives CDR1 SEHNR, CDR2 FQNEAQ (reference sequence). CDR3 amino acids: CASSFKSPGTRLFF. The CDR3 DNA reads as TGTGCCAGCAGCTTTAAGTCTCCCGGAACCCGTCTATTCTTC.

The chain recombines TRBV5-1 with TRBJ1-6, with D possibly being TRBD1 (5 bases). The V and J ends lost 4 bases and 9 bases respectively, with 23 bases between them. CDR1 and CDR2 from the germline V gene are SGHRS and YFSETQ. There are 17 residues in the CDR3. CDR3 region: CASSAAGSSLFSSPLHF. The CDR3 DNA is TGCGCCAGCAGCGCGGCAGGGAGCTCTCTGTTTTCTTCACCCCTCCACTTT.

This clonotype was counted only a few times. The rearrangement joins TRBV20-1 to TRBJ2-7, with D unclear. V lost 4 bases to trimming and J lost 5 bases, with 9 bases between them. The CDR3 sequence is 11 residues long. Germline-derived CDR1 and CDR2 are DFQATT and SNEGSKA (reference sequence). The CDR3 DNA reads as TGCAGTGCTATGTCGCTCAACGAGCAGTACTTC. Translated: CSAMSLNEQYF.

V and J are TRBV20-1 and TRBJ2-7; the D is unclear. Trimming shortened V by 6 bases and J by 2 bases, and 17 bases separated the two germline ends. Germline V lookup: CDR1 DFQATT, CDR2 SNEGSKA (reference sequence). The CDR3 contains 14 residues. Here the CDR3 reads CSATDGLGTYEQYF. For the CDR3, the DNA is TGCAGTGCGACGGACGGGCTGGGCACCTACGAGCAGTACTTC.

V usage is TRBV20-1 and J usage is TRBJ1-2, with TRBD1 as a possible D gene (5 bases). The CDR3 consists of 12 residues. The germline V gene encodes CDR1 DFQATT and CDR2 SNEGSKA (reference sequence). Trimming took off 7 bases at V and 6 bases at J, with 15 bases between the two ends. CDR3 sequence (DNA): TGCAGTGTCGGAGAGGGGCGCGATGGCTACACCTTC. It translates to CSVGEGRDGYTF.

Only a few counts were recorded for this clonotype. The J gene is TRBJ2-1, the V gene TRBV5-6; no clear D gene. Trimming left V 3 bases short and J 9 bases short, with 10 bases between. Per the germline V gene, CDR1 is SGHDT and CDR2 is YYEEEE. This CDR3 has 12 residues. CDR3 DNA sequence: TGTGCCAGCAGCTCAGCAGGCCCTGAGCAGTTCTTC. It is translated as CASSSAGPEQFF.

This clonotype was observed a few times. The V gene is TRBV20-1, the J gene TRBJ2-5; D remains unclear. Germline V gene data show CDR1 as DFQATT and CDR2 as SNEGSKA (reference sequence). The V gene lost 4 bases and the J gene lost 5 bases, with 8 bases spanning the gap. This CDR3 has 11 residues. The CDR3 protein is CSAIDRETQYF. The CDR3 nucleotides read TGCAGTGCTATTGACCGCGAGACCCAGTACTTC.

The chain is built from TRBV12-3 or TRBV12-4 and TRBJ2-2, with 10 bases lining up with TRBD2. CDR3 length equals 16 residues. Trimming took 6 bases from V and 7 from J; bases not matched to a gene: 11. In nucleotides, the CDR3 is TGTGCCAGCAGCGCGATTCTAGCGGGGGTAGTCGGGGAGCTGTTTTTT. It is translated as CASSAILAGVVGELFF.

This clonotype was counted between two and nine times. The chain recombines TRBV10-3 with TRBJ2-5, with a tentative D call TRBD2 (5 bases). The CDR3 spans 18 residues. CDR1 and CDR2 (germline): ENHRY, SYGVKD. V lost 7 bases, J lost 0 bases, and 24 bases lay in between. DNA for the CDR3: TGTGCCATCATAAGGTGGACTCCCTCGGCGAACTACCAAGAGACCCAGTACTTC. Its protein product is CAIIRWTPSANYQETQYF.

This clonotype was found a few times. This chain links TRBV4-2 with TRBJ2-7; 8 positions agree with TRBD2. Trimming removed 0 bases from V and 2 bases from J; junction bases left unmatched: 3. CDR3 length: 15 amino acids. Germline V gives CDR1 LGHNA, CDR2 YNFKEQ. CDR3 bases: TGTGCCAGCAGCCAAGAGACGGGGGGGGCCTACGAGCAGTACTTC. Protein sequence: CASSQETGGAYEQYF.

The V call is TRBV20-1, the J call TRBJ2-1, with a weak D call TRBD1 (5 bases). The germline CDR1 and CDR2 sequences are DFQATT and SNEGSKA (reference sequence). This CDR3 spans 14 amino acids. Between the trimmed V and J ends, which lost 0 bases and 8 bases, there was a span of 14 bases. In nucleotides, the CDR3 is TGCAGTGCTAGAGACGCAAGGGGTGACGATGAGCAGTTCTTC. This translates into CSARDARGDDEQFF.

This clonotype was detected a few times. The chain joins TRBV27 to TRBJ2-7, with a tentative D call TRBD1 (6 bases). Deletions cut 5 bases from V and 7 bases from J, with 9 bases between. The CDR3 length is 11 residues. CDR1 MNHEY and CDR2 SMNVEV come from the germline V gene (reference sequence). CDR3 amino acids: CASSRGTEQYF. The CDR3 region has the DNA TGTGCCAGCAGTCGAGGGACAGAGCAGTACTTC.

This clonotype was seen more than once but under ten times. The chain couples TRBV10-3 to TRBJ2-6; the D gene could be TRBD1 or TRBD2 (6 bases each). This CDR3 is 15 amino acids long. Germline-derived CDR1 and CDR2 are ENHRY and SYGVKD. V gave up 7 bases and J gave up 5 bases, with 15 bases separating them. CDR3 DNA sequence: TGTGCCATCAATGGGGGGCTATTGAGGGCCAACGTCCTGACTTTC. It codes for CAINGGLLRANVLTF.

The genes are TRBV12-3 or TRBV12-4 and TRBJ1-1; the match to TRBD1 covers 7 bases. CDR3 size: 14 residues. The J segment lost 11 bases and the V segment lost 7 bases, leaving 16 bases of the junction unmatched. The CDR3 here is CASTAVQGGAAAFF. The CDR3 coding sequence is TGTGCCAGCACCGCGGTGCAGGGGGGTGCGGCGGCTTTCTTT.

V usage is TRBV6-2 or TRBV6-3 and J usage is TRBJ2-1; 9 bases match TRBD2. CDR3 length: 16 amino acids. V lost 2 bases and J lost 10; bases outside the gene matches: 12. Looked up from germline, CDR1 is MNHEY and CDR2 is SVGEGT. In DNA, the CDR3 is TGTGCCAGCAGTTACGCGGATGGCGGGGGGGCTCAGGAGCAGTTCTTC. Its translation: CASSYADGGGAQEQFF.

This sequence joins TRBV6-1 and TRBJ1-2, with D perhaps matching TRBD1 (5 bases). The germline gives CDR1 MNHNS, CDR2 SASEGT. The CDR3 extends over 14 amino acids. Trimming stripped 8 bases from V and 7 bases from J, with 20 bases between. The CDR3 DNA sequence: TGTGCCAGCGGCGCGGGACGGGACCTATCTGGCTACACCTTC. Amino acid sequence: CASGAGRDLSGYTF.

This clonotype was observed at least ten times. The rearrangement links TRBV20-1 to TRBJ1-1; no clear D. The CDR3 is 12 residues long. V was trimmed by 5 bases and J by 11 bases, leaving 18 bases between them. Germline CDR1 DFQATT, CDR2 SNEGSKA (reference sequence). In DNA, the CDR3 is TGCAGTGCTCAGGTCTCCGTCACGGGGGCTTTCTTT. This translates into CSAQVSVTGAFF.

This clonotype was seen more than once but under ten times. V and J are TRBV6-1 and TRBJ2-1; 10 bases are shared with TRBD2. Germline assignment: CDR1 MNHNS and CDR2 SASEGT. The CDR3 spans 16 residues. V gave up 5 bases and J gave up 7 bases; unmatched junction bases: 11. CDR3 loop: CASSQGSGRARNEQFF. As DNA, the CDR3 is TGTGCCAGCAGTCAGGGGAGCGGGAGGGCCCGGAATGAGCAGTTCTTC.

The chain carries TRBV19 and TRBJ2-1; TRBD1 might be the D (6 bases). Germline CDR1 is LNHDA and CDR2 is SQIVND (reference sequence). The V and J ends lost 9 bases and 6 bases respectively, with 15 bases between them. The CDR3 contains 13 residues. The CDR3 loop is CASSQPRGNEQFF. The CDR3 DNA reads as TGTGCCAGCTCACAACCCAGGGGCAATGAGCAGTTCTTC.

This rearrangement joins TRBV14 to TRBJ2-4, with 15 bases identical to TRBD2. The ends lost 1 base at V and 8 bases at J; junction bases unmatched: 3. Germline CDR1 reads SGHDN; CDR2 reads FVKESK. The CDR3 has 16 amino acids. CDR3 loop: CASSQVGLAGGHIQYF. The CDR3 DNA reads as TGTGCCAGCAGCCAAGTGGGACTAGCGGGGGGACACATTCAGTACTTC. Using reference TRBV14 and TRBJ2-4 for the parts outside the CDR3, the full variable domain is EAGVTQFPSHSVIEKGQTVTLRCDPISGHDNLYWYRRVMGKEIKFLLHFVKESKQDESGMPNNRFLAERTGGTYSTLKVQPAELEDSGVYFCASSQVGLAGGHIQYFGAGTRLSVL.

The rearrangement uses TRBV11-2 and TRBJ1-2, with 9 bases that match TRBD1. Per germline, CDR1 SGHAT and CDR2 FQNNGV. With V trimmed by 1 base and J by 8 bases, 5 bases remained unmatched. The CDR3 length is 14 residues. CDR3 nucleotides: TGTGCCAGCAGCTTAGGGGACAGGGTGCTCGGCTACACCTTC. Amino acid sequence: CASSLGDRVLGYTF.

The rearrangement joins TRBV29-1 to TRBJ2-7; 9 bases match TRBD1. Germline trimming cut 4 bases from V and 3 bases from J; bases unmatched to any gene: 7. CDR1 is SQVTM, CDR2 ANQGSEA, per germline. This CDR3 is 14 amino acids long. The CDR3 region is CSVGTGAGGYEQYF. CDR3 coding DNA: TGCAGCGTTGGGACAGGGGCAGGGGGCTACGAGCAGTACTTC.

This clonotype was seen only a few times. The rearrangement uses TRBV7-9 and TRBJ2-7, with D hard to call. Germline lookup yields CDR1 SEHNR and CDR2 FQNEAQ (reference sequence). The ends were cut back, 4 bases at V and 7 bases at J, with 14 bases in the middle. The CDR3 extends over 13 amino acids. In DNA, the CDR3 is TGTGCCAGCAGCTCGCCTTCGAAAGAGGAGCAGTACTTC. Translated, it gives CASSSPSKEEQYF.

The rearrangement joins TRBV7-9 to TRBJ2-4; unclear D gene. V dropped 1 base and J dropped 6 bases, with 10 bases sitting between them. This CDR3 contains 14 residues. Per germline, CDR1 SEHNR and CDR2 FQNEAQ (reference sequence). The CDR3 reads CASSLGQDGNIQYF. The CDR3 DNA reads TGTGCCAGCAGCTTAGGGCAGGATGGAAACATTCAGTACTTC.

This clonotype has only a few counts. The CDR3 nucleotides are TGCAGTGCTCGCAGCCCAGATAACTATGGCTACACCTTC. Encoded protein: CSARSPDNYGYTF. The chain carries TRBV20-1 and TRBJ1-2; D gene uncertain. The V and J ends lost 5 bases and 1 base respectively, with 11 bases between them. CDR3 length equals 13 residues. Germline V gene sequence: CDR1 DFQATT, CDR2 SNEGSKA (reference sequence).

Here the CDR3 reads CAGRLAENTGELFF. The CDR3, as DNA: TGTGCCGGACGACTAGCAGAGAACACCGGGGAGCTGTTTTTT. V gene TRBV4-2 combines with J gene TRBJ2-2; 7 bases map to TRBD2. Unmatched junction bases numbered 7, after V lost 11 bases and J lost 1 base. Germline loops: CDR1 LGHNA, CDR2 YNFKEQ. This CDR3 has 14 residues.

This clonotype was counted between two and nine times. The chain couples TRBV12-3 or TRBV12-4 to TRBJ2-5; TRBD2 might be the D (5 bases). CDR3 length: 14 residues. The V and J ends lost 2 bases and 5 bases respectively, with 12 bases between them. The CDR3 protein is CASSLQLVLETQYF. The CDR3 coding sequence is TGTGCCAGCAGTTTACAACTAGTGTTGGAGACCCAGTACTTC.

This clonotype came up a few times. The chain links TRBV20-1 to TRBJ1-2, with D possibly being TRBD1 (5 bases). The CDR3 covers 11 residues. From germline, CDR1 is DFQATT and CDR2 SNEGSKA (reference sequence). The V end was cut by 0 bases, the J end by 8 bases, with 7 bases between. CDR3 in amino acids: CSARDRVGYTF. In DNA, the CDR3 is TGCAGTGCTAGAGACAGGGTCGGCTACACCTTC.